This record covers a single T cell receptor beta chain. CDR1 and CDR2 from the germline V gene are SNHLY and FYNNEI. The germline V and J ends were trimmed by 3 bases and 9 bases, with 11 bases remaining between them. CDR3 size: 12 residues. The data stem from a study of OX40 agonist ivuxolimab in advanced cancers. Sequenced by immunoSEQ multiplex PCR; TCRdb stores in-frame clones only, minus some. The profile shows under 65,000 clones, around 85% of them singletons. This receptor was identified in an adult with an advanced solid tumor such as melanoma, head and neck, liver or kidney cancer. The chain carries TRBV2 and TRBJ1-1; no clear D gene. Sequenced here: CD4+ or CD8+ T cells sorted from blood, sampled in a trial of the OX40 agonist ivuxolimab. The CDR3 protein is CASSDHTGKAFF. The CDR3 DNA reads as TGTGCCAGCAGTGATCATACGGGGAAAGCTTTCTTT.